This T cell receptor beta chain comes out of a study of blood T cell repertoires in COVID-19 (dated by TCRdb to about 2020). Regarding the study in general: Samples from collaborators originated in the United States, Italy and Spain and spanned both the acute and convalescent phases of COVID-19. The repertoires were made available in a free public database intended to serve as a resource for research on the immune response to SARS-CoV-2. The prospective study material was composed of cDNA or gDNA derived from T cells, B-cell-depleted T cells, or PBMCs. HLA class I and class II types, where available, came from metadata supplied by the sample provider rather than from assay-based typing. Sample metadata almost always included a de-identified subject ID, COVID-19 status, age in years and sex. The samples were drawn from two sources: the first 160 participants of the ongoing ImmuneRACE study, and fewer than 1,500 subjects contributed by 6 global collaborators. Deeply sampled blood TCRbeta repertoires from subjects exposed to, actively infected with, or recovered from COVID-19 were included in the dataset.

Enrolling through a virtual design, the prospective study's participants ranged in age from roughly 18 to 90 years and lived across roughly 24 United States geographic areas. Cohort assignment in the prospective study relied on participant-reported clinical history from a screening survey and a study questionnaire. Exposed participants had been in contact with someone with a PCR-confirmed or clinician-diagnosed COVID-19 case within 2 weeks of study entry. Mobile phlebotomists in the prospective study collected whole blood, serum and a nasopharyngeal or oropharyngeal swab from every participant. Over a roughly two-month period, participants in the prospective study had the option of providing additional blood draws and questionnaires. Prospective study blood samples were shipped either frozen or at room temperature before DNA extraction. With respect to this clone: Its cognate antigen has yet to be identified. Base qualities are not at hand, and no much larger clone is one base apart.

As encoded in the germline V gene, CDR1 is MNHEY while CDR2 is SVGAGI. The CDR3 runs 15 amino acids, cysteine and phenylalanine included. Only the CDR3 portion is preserved as DNA: 45 bases, with reading frame beginning at the first base. V is trimmed back by 7 bases and J by 2 bases, and the junction contains 9 bases that no gene match accounts for. Study-wide conclusions, independent of this receptor: How much clinical and demographic metadata was included differed by source and by participant, and the metadata was provided uncurated.

TCRbeta CDR3 regions were amplified from genomic DNA using the immunoSEQ Assay, a bias-controlled multiplex PCR. The authors' pipeline ran thus. The number of nucleated cells in each sample was estimated by amplification of reference gene primers within the assay. To quantify the absolute abundance of each unique TCRbeta CDR3 rearrangement, sequence reads were collapsed and filtered. Productive Simpson clonality was computed per sample as the square root of Simpson's diversity index over productive rearrangements. TCRdb stores this immuneACCESS table with in-frame sequences only. Part of the clones is absent; in the studies checked, under half of the shortfall reflects unresolved V genes, and no reason is known for the rest. For V, J and clone size, that table is used; D and trimming come from the DNA. The sample contains 250,000 or so clones, over 75% of them found a single time. The leading ten clones occupy about 3.5% of the sample.

The specimen was PBMCs or T cells enriched from blood (not recorded which). The sequence joins TRBV6-5 to TRBJ2-7, with 9 central nucleotides matching TRBD1. The TCR originated in a woman in her twenties or thirties who had been exposed to COVID-19. This receptor has the CDR3 CASKRDRVGAYEQYF. The DNA is as follows: TGTGCCAGCAAGAGGGACAGGGTCGGAGCCTACGAGCAGTACTTC.